Below are 20 T cell receptor beta chains sequenced from a single sample in a study of T cell changes during pregnancy in multiple sclerosis. Data came from immunoSEQ multiplex PCR; TCRdb stores just in-frame clones and leaves some out. This table has about 23,000 clones, 80% to 90% appearing once. This specimen consisted of CD4+ T cells from peripheral blood mononuclear cells, obtained in the first trimester of pregnancy. These TCRs come from a female donor in good health, enrolled as a control in a pregnancy study.

The chain uses TRBV9 and TRBJ1-1, with no clear D. Between the trimmed V and J ends, which lost 0 bases and 4 bases, there was a span of 7 bases. CDR3 size: 13 residues. The V gene's germline CDR1 is SGDLS and CDR2 YYNGEE. The CDR3 DNA reads TGTGCCAGCAGCGTAGCGGGAACCACTGAAGCTTTCTTT. Encoded protein: CASSVAGTTEAFF.

Only one count was recorded for this clone. The same CDR3 also results from other DNA sequences found in this sample. The chain combines TRBV7-2 with TRBJ1-5; a possible D gene is TRBD1 (5 bases). The length of the CDR3 is 15 residues. CDR1 and CDR2 from the germline V gene are SGHTA and FQGNSA. The V and J ends lost 2 bases and 0 bases respectively, with 8 bases between them. The DNA of the CDR3 is TGTGCCAGCAGCTTAACCCAGGGTAGCAATCAGCCCCAGCATTTT. It specifies CASSLTQGSNQPQHF.

The CDR3 sequence: CASSALQGGTEAFF. As DNA, the CDR3 is TGTGCCAGCAGTGCATTACAGGGCGGGACTGAAGCTTTCTTT. V and J are TRBV6-1 and TRBJ1-1, with a weak D call TRBD1 (6 bases). There are 14 residues in the CDR3. Looked up from germline, CDR1 is MNHNS and CDR2 is SASEGT. The V gene lost 4 bases and the J gene lost 5 bases, with 14 bases spanning the gap.

The rearrangement links TRBV6-1 to TRBJ1-1, with a tentative D call TRBD1 (5 bases). The CDR3 spans 15 residues. Per germline, CDR1 MNHNS and CDR2 SASEGT. Trimming cost V 2 bases and J 5 bases, with 15 bases left between them. The CDR3 DNA follows: TGTGCCAGCAGTGAACGGGGGGGTGCCCCGACTGAAGCTTTCTTT. Encoded protein: CASSERGGAPTEAFF.

The rearrangement links TRBV5-4 to TRBJ1-2; 10 bases are a match to TRBD1. The CDR3 is 14 amino acids. The V and J ends lost 3 bases and 7 bases, in that order; junction bases with no gene match: 6. The germline gives CDR1 SGHNT, CDR2 YYREEE (reference sequence). The CDR3 region has the DNA TGTGCCAGCAGCTGGGGACAGGGGAATGGTGGCTACACCTTC. This translates into CASSWGQGNGGYTF. The complete variable domain, with remaining parts taken from reference TRBV5-4 and TRBJ1-2, reads ETGVTQSPTHLIKTRGQQVTLRCSSQSGHNTVSWYQQALGQGPQFIFQYYREEENGRGNFPPRFSGLQFPNYSSELNVNALELDDSALYLCASSWGQGNGGYTFGSGTRLTVV.

The V and J genes are TRBV29-1 and TRBJ2-1; a possible D gene is TRBD1 (6 bases). V dropped 4 bases and J dropped 5 bases, with 12 bases sitting between them. The CDR3 runs 13 residues. Germline assignment: CDR1 SQVTM and CDR2 ANQGSEA. CDR3 coding DNA: TGCAGCGTTGGAAACAGGGCGAACAATGAGCAGTTCTTC. This sequence encodes CSVGNRANNEQFF.

The chain combines TRBV6-5 with TRBJ1-6, with D perhaps matching TRBD1 (5 bases). This CDR3 has 15 residues. Germline CDR1 reads MNHEY; CDR2 reads SVGAGI. Trimming stripped 6 bases from V and 4 bases from J, with 13 bases between. The DNA for the CDR3 is TGTGCCAGCAGAGAGGACACGACTTATAATTCACCCCTCCACTTT. Translating gives CASREDTTYNSPLHF.

This chain uses TRBV11-2 with TRBJ2-5, with D possibly matching TRBD1 (5 bases). CDR3 length: 13 residues. Germline V lookup: CDR1 SGHAT, CDR2 FQNNGV. The V and J ends lost 5 bases and 5 bases respectively, with 12 bases between them. DNA of the CDR3: TGTGCCAGCAGCATGAAGGGGCGGGAGACCCAGTACTTC. Its protein product is CASSMKGRETQYF.

The rearrangement links TRBV25-1 to TRBJ1-3, with D possibly matching TRBD1 (5 bases). CDR1 is MGHDK, CDR2 SYGVNS, per germline. The V gene lost 1 base and the J gene lost 0 bases, with 10 bases spanning the gap. CDR3 length equals 16 residues. The CDR3: CASSESRGVSGNTIYF. The DNA for the CDR3 is TGTGCCAGCAGTGAATCTAGGGGCGTCTCTGGAAACACCATATATTTT.

In its sample, this clone was seen a few times. V and J are TRBV2 and TRBJ2-2, with D tentatively TRBD2 (6 bases). The CDR3 spans 14 residues. Germline lookup yields CDR1 SNHLY and CDR2 FYNNEI. V was cut by 6 bases and J by 4 bases, with 12 bases left in between. As DNA, the CDR3 is TGTGCCAGCAGGGGTACGGGGGTCACCGGGGAGCTGTTTTTT. It specifies CASRGTGVTGELFF.

V is TRBV10-2 and J is TRBJ2-3; 12 positions agree with TRBD2. V shed 0 bases, J shed 6 bases, and the junction held 7 bases outside the gene matches. Germline values: CDR1 WSHSY, CDR2 SAAADI. The CDR3 contains 17 residues. CDR3 sequence (DNA): TGCGCCAGCAGTGAGTCGACACGGACTAGCGGGGCCGATACGCAGTATTTT. Residues: CASSESTRTSGADTQYF.

The chain has TRBV11-3 and TRBJ2-5; 7 nucleotides line up with TRBD2. There are 13 residues in the CDR3. Trimming took 5 bases from V and 4 from J; bases not matched to a gene: 4. Germline CDR1 reads SGHNT; CDR2 reads YENEEA. The CDR3 loop reads CASSPREVETQYF. DNA of the CDR3: TGTGCCAGCAGCCCCCGGGAGGTAGAGACCCAGTACTTC.

This chain uses TRBV28 with TRBJ1-2, with 8 bases identical to TRBD1. V dropped 6 bases and J dropped 4; count of bases not matched to a gene: 10. CDR1 and CDR2 (germline): MDHEN, SYDVKM. The CDR3 is 15 residues long. The CDR3 nucleotides read TGTGCCAGCAGATCCCCGGGACAGGAGGGCTATGGCTACACCTTC. Its translation: CASRSPGQEGYGYTF.

This chain links TRBV27 with TRBJ1-2; 11 nucleotides line up with TRBD1. This CDR3 is 15 amino acids long. Per the germline V gene, CDR1 is MNHEY and CDR2 is SMNVEV (reference sequence). V was pared by 2 bases and J by 7 bases, with 6 bases of the junction left unmatched. The CDR3 region has the DNA TGTGCCAGCAGTTTACGGACAGGGGGCGCGGGTGGCTACACCTTC. Its translation: CASSLRTGGAGGYTF.

V and J are TRBV6-6 and TRBJ2-2; 8 bases match TRBD1. V dropped 6 bases and J dropped 4; count of bases not matched to a gene: 4. Germline-derived CDR1 and CDR2 are MNHNY and SVGAGI (reference sequence). The CDR3 consists of 14 residues. The CDR3 region has the DNA TGTGCCAGCAGCCTCAGGGGGCTCACCGGGGAGCTGTTTTTT. Its protein is CASSLRGLTGELFF.

The rearrangement links TRBV5-1 to TRBJ2-1, with D perhaps TRBD1 (6 bases). The CDR3 loop spans 16 amino acids. Germline V CDR1 and CDR2: SGHRS, YFSETQ. V was pared by 4 bases and J by 0 bases, with 14 bases between. DNA of the CDR3: TGCGCCAGCAGCCGACAGGAACTGGGCTCCTACAATGAGCAGTTCTTC. Its protein is CASSRQELGSYNEQFF.

The chain is built from TRBV6-8 and TRBJ2-3; 13 bases line up with TRBD2. This CDR3 contains 16 residues. Trimming at V came to 6 bases and at J to 4 bases, leaving 7 bases not matched to a gene. Looked up from germline, CDR1 is MNHGY and CDR2 is SAAAGT. In DNA form, the CDR3 reads TGTGCCAGCAGCCAAAGGACTAGCGGGGGATCAGATACGCAGTATTTT. This encodes CASSQRTSGGSDTQYF.

CDR3 nucleotide sequence: TGTGCCAGCAGTGAATCGGGTCCCTTTACCTCCTACGAGCAGTACTTC. As protein: CASSESGPFTSYEQYF. This chain connects TRBV25-1 to TRBJ2-7; D is ambiguous. The V and J ends lost 1 base and 0 bases respectively, with 13 bases between them. The CDR3 length is 16 residues. Germline values: CDR1 MGHDK, CDR2 SYGVNS.

The DNA for the CDR3 is TGTGCCAGCAGAGCGGGTGTTCGCGGCTACACCTTC. It is translated as CASRAGVRGYTF. The chain combines TRBV2 with TRBJ1-2; D remains ambiguous. Germline values: CDR1 SNHLY, CDR2 FYNNEI. The CDR3 is 12 residues long. Trimming removed 6 bases at V and 8 bases at J, with 13 bases between.

The J gene is TRBJ1-5, the V gene TRBV28; perhaps TRBD1 as D (6 bases). CDR1 MDHEN and CDR2 SYDVKM come from the germline V gene. V was trimmed by 0 bases and J by 0 bases, leaving 15 bases between them. There are 18 residues in the CDR3. The CDR3 nucleotides read TGTGCCAGCAGTTTATGGGCGGGGGCAGGGTATAGCAATCAGCCCCAGCATTTT. Residues: CASSLWAGAGYSNQPQHF.